This is a list of T cell receptor beta chains from one sample in a study of blood T cell repertoires in COVID-19. Sequencing was performed with immunoSEQ multiplex PCR; in TCRdb, only in-frame clones are kept and a portion is missing. The sample holds roughly 500,000 clones, 89% seen once. Sequenced input: peripheral blood. The receptors here all came from a man younger than 35 with COVID-19, enrolled during active disease. CDR3s include the opening cysteine and the closing phenylalanine or tryptophan. A D gene is named only where the DNA matches it firmly. Where a row states a size, it is once, few, many or the class of an expanded clone; other rows omit it.

once,TRBV11-3,NA,TRBJ2-7,TGTGCCAGCAGCGACGGGGGCTACGAGCAGTACTTC,CASSDGGYEQYF
few,TRBV7-3,NA,TRBJ2-1,TGTGCCAGCAGCCAAGGTTCGGGAACCTACAATGAGCAGTTCTTC,CASSQGSGTYNEQFF
NA,TRBV9,NA,TRBJ2-1,TGTGCCAGCAGCCATTACAATGAGCAGTTCTTC,CASSHYNEQFF
NA,TRBV7-6,NA,TRBJ2-1,TGTGCCAGCAGCTTAGATGGCCCTCACAATGAGCAGTTCTTC,CASSLDGPHNEQFF
NA,TRBV9,NA,TRBJ2-1,TGTGCCAGCACCTCTGAAGGGAGCTCCTACAATGAGCAGTTCTTC,CASTSEGSSYNEQFF
NA,TRBV3-1/TRBV3-2,TRBD1,TRBJ2-7,TGTGCCAGCAGCCGGCCCGGGACAGGGGTTAACGAGCAGTACTTC,CASSRPGTGVNEQYF
few,TRBV6-5,TRBD2,TRBJ2-7,TGTGCCAGCAGAGCCCTAGCGGGAGTCGACGAGCAGTACTTC,CASRALAGVDEQYF
NA,TRBV19,NA,TRBJ2-4,TGTGCCAGTGGAGGAAACAGGGAGATGGCCAAAAACATTCAGTACTTC,CASGGNREMAKNIQYF
NA,TRBV2,NA,TRBJ2-7,TGTGCCAGCAGCCTATCCAGGTACGAGCAGTACTTC,CASSLSRYEQYF
NA,TRBV7-9,NA,TRBJ1-1,TGTGCCAGCAGCTTAGAGGCCGGGGGGAACACTGAAGCTTTCTTT,CASSLEAGGNTEAFF
NA,TRBV27,NA,TRBJ2-1,TGTGCCAGCAGTTTATCGAGGACAGACAATGAGCAGTTCTTC,CASSLSRTDNEQFF
NA,TRBV10-1,NA,TRBJ2-7,TGCGCCAGCAGTGAGCGGGTCTACGGTCGCGAGCAGTACTTC,CASSERVYGREQYF
NA,TRBV2,NA,TRBJ1-1,TGTGCCAGCAGTAACGACAGAGTGAACACTGAAGCTTTCTTT,CASSNDRVNTEAFF
NA,TRBV7-8,NA,TRBJ2-1,TGTGCCAGCAGCTCCAGTTGGGCTCGTAGTGACAATGAGCAGTTCTTC,CASSSSWARSDNEQFF
few,TRBV2,NA,TRBJ1-3,TGTGCCAGCAGCGACCCCGCAGGGGGAAACACCATATATTTT,CASSDPAGGNTIYF
NA,TRBV2,NA,TRBJ2-6,TGTGCCCCGGCGAAGCGGAACTCTGGGGCCAACGTCCTGACTTTC,CAPAKRNSGANVLTF
NA,TRBV10-2,TRBD2,TRBJ2-1,TGCGCCAGCAGTGACCTGGGGAGGGATGAGCAGTTCTTC,CASSDLGRDEQFF
NA,TRBV20-1,NA,TRBJ2-2,TGCAGTGCTAGTAGAGGAGGGGGGGCGAACACCGGGGAGCTGTTTTTT,CSASRGGGANTGELFF
NA,TRBV9,NA,TRBJ2-7,TGTGCCAGCAGCGCTCGGGACACGTCCTACGAGCAGTACTTC,CASSARDTSYEQYF
few,TRBV12-3/TRBV12-4,NA,TRBJ2-2,TGTGCCAGCAGTGTGGACACCCCCGGGGAGCTGTTTTTT,CASSVDTPGELFF
NA,TRBV2,TRBD2,TRBJ2-2,TGTGCCAGCAATATGGATCTAGCGGGGGTTAACACCGGGGAGCTGTTTTTT,CASNMDLAGVNTGELFF
NA,TRBV4-1,TRBD1,TRBJ1-3,TGCGCCAGCAGCCACGGACAGGGACACTTCTCTGGAAACACCATATATTTT,CASSHGQGHFSGNTIYF
NA,TRBV7-9,NA,TRBJ1-5,TGTGCCAGCAGCTCAGGGTGGGGCAATCAGCCCCAGCATTTT,CASSSGWGNQPQHF